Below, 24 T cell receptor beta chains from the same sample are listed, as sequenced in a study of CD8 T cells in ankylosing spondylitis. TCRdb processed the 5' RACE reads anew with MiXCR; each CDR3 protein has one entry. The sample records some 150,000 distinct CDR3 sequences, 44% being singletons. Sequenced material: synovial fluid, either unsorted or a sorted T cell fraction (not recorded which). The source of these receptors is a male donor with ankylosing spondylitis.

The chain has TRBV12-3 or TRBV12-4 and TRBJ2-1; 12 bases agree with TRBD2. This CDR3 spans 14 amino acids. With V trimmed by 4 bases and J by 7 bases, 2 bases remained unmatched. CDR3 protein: CASSSLAGGNEQFF. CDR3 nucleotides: TGTGCCAGCAGTTCCCTAGCGGGGGGGAATGAGCAGTTCTTC.

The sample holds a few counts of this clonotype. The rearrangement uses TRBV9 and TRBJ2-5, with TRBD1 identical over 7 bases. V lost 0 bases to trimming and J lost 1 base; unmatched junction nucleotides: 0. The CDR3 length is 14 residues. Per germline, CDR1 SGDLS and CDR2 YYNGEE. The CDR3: CASSVGQGQETQYF. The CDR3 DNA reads TGTGCCAGCAGCGTAGGACAGGGCCAAGAGACCCAGTACTTC. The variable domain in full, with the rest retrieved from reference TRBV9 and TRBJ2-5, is DSGVTQTPKHLITATGQRVTLRCSPRSGDLSVYWYQQSLDQGLQFLIQYYNGEERAKGNILERFSAQQFPDLHSELNLSSLELGDSALYFCASSVGQGQETQYFGPGTRLLVL.

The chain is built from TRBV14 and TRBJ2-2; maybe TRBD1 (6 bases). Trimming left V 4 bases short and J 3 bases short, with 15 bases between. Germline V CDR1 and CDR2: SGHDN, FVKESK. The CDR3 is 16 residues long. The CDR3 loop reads CASSPRRGWYTGELFF. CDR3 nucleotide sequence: TGTGCCAGCAGCCCTCGCAGGGGTTGGTACACCGGGGAGCTGTTTTTT.

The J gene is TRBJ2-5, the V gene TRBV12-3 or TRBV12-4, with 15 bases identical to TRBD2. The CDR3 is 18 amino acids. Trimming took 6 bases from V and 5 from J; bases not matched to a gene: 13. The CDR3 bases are TGTGCCAGCAGCGGGGCCGGGACTAGCGGGAGGTTTGGGGAGACCCAGTACTTC. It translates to CASSGAGTSGRFGETQYF.

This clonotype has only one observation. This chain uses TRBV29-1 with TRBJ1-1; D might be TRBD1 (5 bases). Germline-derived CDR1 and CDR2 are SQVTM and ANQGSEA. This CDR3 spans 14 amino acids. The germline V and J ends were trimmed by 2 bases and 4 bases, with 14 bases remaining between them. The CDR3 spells CSVEWFREGTEAFF. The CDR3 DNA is TGCAGCGTTGAATGGTTCAGGGAGGGCACTGAAGCTTTCTTT.

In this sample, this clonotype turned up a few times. For the CDR3, the DNA is TGCGCCAGCAGCTTGGTAACAGCTCTAGCCAAAAACATTCAGTACTTC. Translation: CASSLVTALAKNIQYF. The chain joins TRBV5-1 to TRBJ2-4; D unclear. This CDR3 contains 16 residues. CDR1 and CDR2 from the germline V gene are SGHRS and YFSETQ. V lost 0 bases to trimming and J lost 0 bases, with 10 bases between them.

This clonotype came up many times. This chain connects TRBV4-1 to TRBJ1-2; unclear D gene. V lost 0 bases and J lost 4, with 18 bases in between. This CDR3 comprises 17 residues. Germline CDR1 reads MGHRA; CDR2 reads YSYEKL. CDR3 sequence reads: CASSQDQGNPLPYGYTF. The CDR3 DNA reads TGCGCCAGCAGCCAAGATCAAGGAAACCCGCTTCCCTATGGCTACACCTTC.

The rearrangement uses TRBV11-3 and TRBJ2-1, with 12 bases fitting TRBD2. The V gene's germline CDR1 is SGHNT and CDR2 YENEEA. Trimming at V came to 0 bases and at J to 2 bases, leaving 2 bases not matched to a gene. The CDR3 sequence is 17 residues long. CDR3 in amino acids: CASSLELAGGPYNEQFF. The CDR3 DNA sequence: TGTGCCAGCAGCTTAGAACTAGCGGGGGGCCCCTACAATGAGCAGTTCTTC.

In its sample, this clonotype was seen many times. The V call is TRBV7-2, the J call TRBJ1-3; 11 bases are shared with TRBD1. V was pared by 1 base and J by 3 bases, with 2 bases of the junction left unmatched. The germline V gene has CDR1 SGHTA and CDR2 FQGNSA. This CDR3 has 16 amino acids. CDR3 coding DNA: TGTGCCAGCAGCTTAGTGGGACAGGGGGTTGGAAACACCATATATTTT. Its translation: CASSLVGQGVGNTIYF. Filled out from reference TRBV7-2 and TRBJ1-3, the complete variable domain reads GAGVSQSPSNKVTEKGKDVELRCDPISGHTALYWYRQSLGQGLEFLIYFQGNSAPDKSGLPSDRFSAERTGGSVSTLTIQRTQQEDSAVYLCASSLVGQGVGNTIYFGEGSWLTVV.

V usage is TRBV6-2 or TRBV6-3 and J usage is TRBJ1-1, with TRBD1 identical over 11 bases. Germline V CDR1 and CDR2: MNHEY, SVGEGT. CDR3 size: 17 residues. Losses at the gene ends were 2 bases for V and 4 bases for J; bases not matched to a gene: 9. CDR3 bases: TGTGCCAGCAGTTACCCTAGGACAGGGGGCGTATCCACTGAAGCTTTCTTT. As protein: CASSYPRTGGVSTEAFF.

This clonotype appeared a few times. CDR3 nucleotide sequence: TGTGCCAGCAGCTCGACAGGAGATCAGCCCCAGCATTTT. It specifies CASSSTGDQPQHF. This rearrangement joins TRBV5-6 to TRBJ1-5, with D possibly matching TRBD1 (6 bases). Germline V gene lookup returns CDR1 SGHDT and CDR2 YYEEEE. The CDR3 runs to 13 residues. V dropped 3 bases and J dropped 5 bases, with 9 bases sitting between them.

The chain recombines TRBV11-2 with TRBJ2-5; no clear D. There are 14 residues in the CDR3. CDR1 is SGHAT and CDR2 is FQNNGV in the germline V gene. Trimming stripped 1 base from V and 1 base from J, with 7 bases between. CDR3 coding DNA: TGTGCCAGCAGCTTAGCTGAGAGCCAAGAGACCCAGTACTTC. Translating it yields CASSLAESQETQYF.

CDR3 protein: CASSLPAGGPATNEKLFF. The CDR3 DNA reads as TGTGCCAGCAGTTTACCCGCAGGCGGCCCTGCAACTAATGAAAAACTGTTTTTT. V gene TRBV28 combines with J gene TRBJ1-4; D gene unclear. V was shortened by 2 bases and J by 0 bases, with 16 bases between the two germline ends. Germline CDR1 and CDR2: MDHEN and SYDVKM. The CDR3 has 18 residues. Full variable domain (rest looked up from reference TRBV28 and TRBJ1-4): DVKVTQSSRYLVKRTGEKVFLECVQDMDHENMFWYRQDPGLGLRLIYFSYDVKMKEKGDIPEGYSVSREKKERFSLILESASTNQTSMYLCASSLPAGGPATNEKLFFGSGTQLSVL.

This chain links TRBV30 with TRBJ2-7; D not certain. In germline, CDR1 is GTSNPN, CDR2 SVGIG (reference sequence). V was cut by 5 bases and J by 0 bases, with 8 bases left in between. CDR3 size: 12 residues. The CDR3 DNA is TGTGCCTGGGGATGGACCTCCTACGAGCAGTACTTC. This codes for CAWGWTSYEQYF.

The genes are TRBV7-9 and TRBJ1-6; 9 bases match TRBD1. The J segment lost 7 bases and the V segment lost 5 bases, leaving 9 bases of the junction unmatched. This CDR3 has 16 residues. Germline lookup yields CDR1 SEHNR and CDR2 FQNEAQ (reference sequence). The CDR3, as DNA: TGTGCCAGCAGCCTCAGTGGGGGGACAGGGAATTCACCCCTCCACTTT. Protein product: CASSLSGGTGNSPLHF.

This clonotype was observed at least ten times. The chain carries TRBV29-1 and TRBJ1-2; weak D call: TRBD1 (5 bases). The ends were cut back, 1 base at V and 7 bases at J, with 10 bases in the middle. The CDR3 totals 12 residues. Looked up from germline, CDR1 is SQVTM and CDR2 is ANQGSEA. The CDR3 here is CSVEGGNLGYTF. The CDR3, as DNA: TGCAGCGTTGAAGGGGGGAACCTTGGCTACACCTTC.

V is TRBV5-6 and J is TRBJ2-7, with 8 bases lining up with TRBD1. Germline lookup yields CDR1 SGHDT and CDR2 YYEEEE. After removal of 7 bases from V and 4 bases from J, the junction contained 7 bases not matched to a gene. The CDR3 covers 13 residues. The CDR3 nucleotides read TGTGCCAGCGGGGGACAGGCGCATTACGAGCAGTACTTC. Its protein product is CASGGQAHYEQYF. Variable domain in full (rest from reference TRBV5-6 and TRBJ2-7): DAGVTQSPTHLIKTRGQQVTLRCSPKSGHDTVSWYQQALGQGPQFIFQYYEEEERQRGNFPDRFSGHQFPNYSSELNVNALLLGDSALYLCASGGQAHYEQYFGPGTRLTVT.

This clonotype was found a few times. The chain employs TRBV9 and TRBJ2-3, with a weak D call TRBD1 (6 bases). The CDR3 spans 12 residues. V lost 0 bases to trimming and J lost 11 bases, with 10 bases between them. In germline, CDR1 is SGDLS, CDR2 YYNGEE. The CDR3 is CASSVEGVRQYF. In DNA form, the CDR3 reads TGTGCCAGCAGCGTAGAGGGGGTAAGGCAGTATTTT. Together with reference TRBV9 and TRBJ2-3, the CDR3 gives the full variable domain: DSGVTQTPKHLITATGQRVTLRCSPRSGDLSVYWYQQSLDQGLQFLIQYYNGEERAKGNILERFSAQQFPDLHSELNLSSLELGDSALYFCASSVEGVRQYFGPGTRLTVL.

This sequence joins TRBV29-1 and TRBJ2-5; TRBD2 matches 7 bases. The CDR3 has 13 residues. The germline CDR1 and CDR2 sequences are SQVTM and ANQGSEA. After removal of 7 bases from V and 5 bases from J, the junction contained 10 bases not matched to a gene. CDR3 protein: CSARTSIYETQYF. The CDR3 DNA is TGCAGCGCAAGGACTAGTATCTATGAGACCCAGTACTTC. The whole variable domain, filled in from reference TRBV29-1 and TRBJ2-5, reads SAVISQKPSRDICQRGTSLTIQCQVDSQVTMMFWYRQQPGQSLTLIATANQGSEATYESGFVIDKFPISRPNLTFSTLTVSNMSPEDSSIYLCSARTSIYETQYFGPGTRLLVL.

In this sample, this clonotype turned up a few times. CDR3 in DNA: TGTGCCAGCAGATACACCGGGACAGGGTTGTCAGATACGCAGTATTTT. Protein: CASRYTGTGLSDTQYF. The rearrangement uses TRBV7-4 and TRBJ2-3, with 9 nucleotides matching TRBD1. The V gene's germline CDR1 is SGHVT and CDR2 SQSDAQ. The CDR3 has 16 residues. Trimming took 6 bases from V and 4 from J; bases not matched to a gene: 11.

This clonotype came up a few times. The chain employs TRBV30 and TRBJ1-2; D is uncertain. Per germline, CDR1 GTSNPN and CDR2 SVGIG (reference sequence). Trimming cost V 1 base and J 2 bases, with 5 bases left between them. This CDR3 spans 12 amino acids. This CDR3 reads CAWSAKNYGYTF. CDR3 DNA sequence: TGTGCCTGGAGTGCGAAGAACTATGGCTACACCTTC.

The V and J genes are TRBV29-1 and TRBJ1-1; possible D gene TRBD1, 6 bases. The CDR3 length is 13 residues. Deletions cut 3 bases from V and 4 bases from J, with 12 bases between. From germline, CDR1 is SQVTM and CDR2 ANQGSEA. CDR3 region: CSVDEGVVTEAFF. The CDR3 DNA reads TGCAGCGTTGATGAGGGGGTTGTCACTGAAGCTTTCTTT.

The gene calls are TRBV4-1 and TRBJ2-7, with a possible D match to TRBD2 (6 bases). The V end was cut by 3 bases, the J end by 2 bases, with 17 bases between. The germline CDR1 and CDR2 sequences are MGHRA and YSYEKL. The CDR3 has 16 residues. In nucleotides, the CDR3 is TGCGCCAGCAGCCACACCGGGACTTTGCCAGCCTACGAGCAGTACTTC. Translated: CASSHTGTLPAYEQYF.

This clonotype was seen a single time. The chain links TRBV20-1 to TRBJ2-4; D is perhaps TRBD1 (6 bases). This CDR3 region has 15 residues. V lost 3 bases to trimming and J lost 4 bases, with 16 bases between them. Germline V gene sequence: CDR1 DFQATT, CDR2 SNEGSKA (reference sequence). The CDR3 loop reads CSARGALDSKNIQYF. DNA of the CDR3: TGCAGTGCTAGGGGTGCCCTGGACAGTAAAAACATTCAGTACTTC.